This TCR beta chain was captured by sequencing in a study of T cells in Graves' hyperthyroidism and ophthalmopathy. Study-level findings and limits: Through a model of 13 V-J features, ophthalmopathy was separated from stable hyperthyroidism.

The CDR3 consists of 17 residues. The germline V gene encodes CDR1 MDHEN and CDR2 SYDVKM. With 4 bases removed from V and 3 bases from J, the gap between germline ends came to 16 bases. Inclusion characteristics of ophthalmopathy patients comprised a Clinical Activity Score of at least 3, a NOSPECS grade of at least 4, and duration under 3 months. Exclusion followed for patients with uncontrolled infection, other autoimmune disease, pregnancy or lactation. PBMCs were derived from about 9.1 ml fresh peripheral blood. The investigators amplified TCR beta CDR3 regions from RNA transcripts. Carried out on the TCR CDR3, a first-round RT-PCR used the HTBI primer set. TCRdb ran MiXCR on the multiplex PCR reads and lists one entry per CDR3 protein. The sample yields around 340,000 distinct CDR3 sequences, about a sixth seen once. In its sample, this clonotype was seen many times. Its antigen is undetermined.

The chain is built from TRBV28 and TRBJ1-6, with TRBD1 as a possible D gene (6 bases). Sequencing was done on a sample of blood. The TCR sequence derives from a woman aged 40-49 years with Graves' ophthalmopathy. CDR3 in amino acids: CASSSLQGRDYNSPLHF. In DNA form, the CDR3 reads TGTGCCAGCAGTTCCCTACAGGGTCGGGACTATAATTCACCCCTCCACTTT.